The 30 T cell receptor beta chains below were found in one sample sequenced in a study of blood T cell repertoires in COVID-19. Generated by immunoSEQ multiplex PCR, the TCRdb table keeps only in-frame clones and is missing some. The repertoire consists of 140,000 to 150,000 clones, with around 90% occurring once and the leading ten covering 1.5% to 2%. The sample comprised peripheral blood. Source of these receptors: a man between 65 and 80 years old with acute or convalescent COVID-19.

This rearrangement joins TRBV5-1 to TRBJ2-1; TRBD2 matches at 8 bases. There are 15 residues in the CDR3. The germline CDR1 and CDR2 sequences are SGHRS and YFSETQ. Trimming took 5 bases from V and 0 from J; bases not matched to a gene: 4. As DNA, the CDR3 is TGCGCCAGCAGGGCGGGGGGCAGCTCCTACAATGAGCAGTTCTTC. It is translated as CASRAGGSSYNEQFF.

The J gene is TRBJ2-7, the V gene TRBV7-9; D unresolved. This CDR3 contains 13 residues. Germline CDR1 is SEHNR and CDR2 is FQNEAQ (reference sequence). Trimming shortened V by 5 bases and J by 0 bases, and 8 bases separated the two germline ends. The CDR3 loop reads CASSPAISYEQYF. CDR3 sequence (DNA): TGTGCCAGCAGCCCCGCGATCTCCTACGAGCAGTACTTC.

This CDR3 is CASRGSGGKLSYEQYF. In nucleotides, the CDR3 is TGTGCCAGCAGGGGTAGCGGGGGCAAGCTCTCCTACGAGCAGTACTTC. V is TRBV2 and J is TRBJ2-7; the match to TRBD2 covers 9 bases. Germline V CDR1 and CDR2: SNHLY, FYNNEI. The CDR3 contains 16 residues. Trimming took 6 bases from V and 0 from J; bases not matched to a gene: 9.

This rearrangement joins TRBV15 to TRBJ1-5; 8 nucleotides line up with TRBD1. V lost 0 bases and J lost 2; bases outside the gene matches: 9. Looked up from germline, CDR1 is LNHNV and CDR2 is YYDKDF (reference sequence). This CDR3 region has 18 residues. The CDR3 sequence: CATSRDFQGAEGNQPQHF. The CDR3 region has the DNA TGTGCCACCAGCAGAGATTTTCAGGGGGCTGAGGGCAATCAGCCCCAGCATTTT.

The chain carries TRBV15 and TRBJ1-1, with D hard to call. Germline V gene lookup returns CDR1 LNHNV and CDR2 YYDKDF (reference sequence). The CDR3 is 16 amino acids. Trimming removed 0 bases from V and 1 base from J, with 12 bases in between. The CDR3 loop reads CATSRDLGRTNTEAFF. The DNA for the CDR3 is TGTGCCACCAGCAGAGATCTGGGCCGAACGAACACTGAAGCTTTCTTT.

This clone has only one observation. The CDR3 spells CSVAVTLDEKLFF. The CDR3 region has the DNA TGCAGCGTTGCGGTAACTCTCGATGAAAAACTGTTTTTT. The chain couples TRBV29-1 to TRBJ1-4; D remains unclear. The CDR3 covers 13 residues. Trimming took 4 bases from V and 6 from J, leaving 12 bases between them. Germline values: CDR1 SQVTM, CDR2 ANQGSEA.

The chain uses TRBV3-1 (or the pseudogene TRBV3-2) and TRBJ2-2; 10 bases map to TRBD2. V lost 3 bases to trimming and J lost 0 bases; unmatched junction nucleotides: 4. Germline CDR1 reads LGHDT; CDR2 reads YNNKEL (reference sequence). CDR3 length: 17 residues. This chain's CDR3 is CASSHRSGGTNTGELFF. CDR3 coding DNA: TGTGCCAGCAGCCACCGTAGCGGGGGGACGAACACCGGGGAGCTGTTTTTT.

The chain links TRBV11-3 to TRBJ2-3; D not resolved. The CDR3 covers 15 residues. The V end was cut by 2 bases, the J end by 0 bases, with 9 bases between. Germline CDR1 SGHNT, CDR2 YENEEA. The CDR3 nucleotides are TGTGCCAGCAGCTTATCTTCACATAGCACAGATACGCAGTATTTT. Translated, it gives CASSLSSHSTDTQYF.

This clone was detected only once. The V call is TRBV6-5, the J call TRBJ1-2, with TRBD1 as a possible D gene (6 bases). The V gene lost 4 bases and the J gene lost 6 bases, with 18 bases spanning the gap. The germline V gene encodes CDR1 MNHEY and CDR2 SVGAGI. This CDR3 is built from 15 residues. Here the CDR3 reads CASSSPTQGHDGYTF. The DNA of the CDR3 is TGTGCCAGCAGTTCCCCCACCCAGGGGCACGATGGCTACACCTTC.

This chain joins TRBV7-2 and TRBJ2-7; 8 positions agree with TRBD1. V lost 3 bases to trimming and J lost 3 bases; unmatched junction nucleotides: 7. Per germline, CDR1 SGHTA and CDR2 FQGNSA. The CDR3 is made up of 15 amino acids. The CDR3 DNA sequence: TGTGCCAGCAGCTTTGGGGACAGGAAGATCTACGAGCAGTACTTC. Protein sequence: CASSFGDRKIYEQYF.

This clone appeared a few times. This chain joins TRBV18 and TRBJ1-2, with 8 bases fitting TRBD1. The length of the CDR3 is 16 residues. V shed 0 bases and J 7 bases; nucleotides not matched to a gene: 10. Germline values: CDR1 KGHSH, CDR2 LQKENI. CDR3 in DNA: TGTGCCAGCTCACCACCGGTGGCAGGGGGCAAGAGTGGCTACACCTTC. The encoded protein is CASSPPVAGGKSGYTF. Complete variable domain (other parts from reference TRBV18 and TRBJ1-2): NAGVMQNPRHLVRRRGQEARLRCSPMKGHSHVYWYRQLPEEGLKFMVYLQKENIIDESGMPKERFSAEFPKEGPSILRIQQVVRGDSAAYFCASSPPVAGGKSGYTFGSGTRLTVV.

The chain couples TRBV5-1 to TRBJ2-2; TRBD1 matches at 7 bases. Germline V gene data show CDR1 as SGHRS and CDR2 as YFSETQ. This CDR3 has 16 residues. Germline trimming cut 2 bases from V and 3 bases from J; bases unmatched to any gene: 7. CDR3 coding DNA: TGCGCCAGCAGCTTATACCGGGACAGTCACACCGGGGAGCTGTTTTTT. It codes for CASSLYRDSHTGELFF.

V gene TRBV7-3 combines with J gene TRBJ2-3, with 9 bases that match TRBD2. The CDR3 totals 15 residues. Germline CDR1 and CDR2: SGHTA and FQGTGA. Trimming removed 5 bases from V and 2 bases from J; junction bases left unmatched: 5. The CDR3 nucleotides read TGTGCCAGCAGCCCCAGCGGGGGGTTCACAGATACGCAGTATTTT. This sequence encodes CASSPSGGFTDTQYF.

The chain links TRBV3-1 (or the pseudogene TRBV3-2) to TRBJ2-2, with D unclear. CDR3 length: 16 amino acids. The V end was cut by 5 bases, the J end by 4 bases, with 17 bases between. Germline V gene lookup returns CDR1 LGHDT and CDR2 YNNKEL (reference sequence). The CDR3 DNA is TGTGCCAGCAGCTTAAATAGCCTCCGTGGCACCGGGGAGCTGTTTTTT. Encoded protein: CASSLNSLRGTGELFF.

This rearrangement joins TRBV29-1 to TRBJ1-2; a weak D match, TRBD1 (6 bases). The CDR3 sequence is 15 residues long. In germline, CDR1 is SQVTM, CDR2 ANQGSEA. V was shortened by 2 bases and J by 2 bases, with 15 bases between the two germline ends. CDR3: CSVERYLGTNYGYTF. The CDR3 DNA sequence: TGCAGCGTTGAAAGATACTTAGGGACAAACTATGGCTACACCTTC. The whole variable domain, remainder taken from reference TRBV29-1 and TRBJ1-2, is SAVISQKPSRDICQRGTSLTIQCQVDSQVTMMFWYRQQPGQSLTLIATANQGSEATYESGFVIDKFPISRPNLTFSTLTVSNMSPEDSSIYLCSVERYLGTNYGYTFGSGTRLTVV.

This clone came up once. V is TRBV6-5 and J is TRBJ1-3; 8 bases match TRBD1. The CDR3 is made up of 14 amino acids. V lost 10 bases and J lost 3; bases outside the gene matches: 8. Germline loops: CDR1 MNHEY, CDR2 SVGAGI. The CDR3 here is CAITQGAFGNTIYF. CDR3 bases: TGTGCCATAACTCAGGGGGCATTTGGAAACACCATATATTTT.

The chain couples TRBV27 to TRBJ1-3; 7 bases align to TRBD1. The CDR3 loop spans 14 amino acids. V shed 6 bases and J 2 bases; nucleotides not matched to a gene: 4. The germline V gene encodes CDR1 MNHEY and CDR2 SMNVEV (reference sequence). CDR3 bases: TGTGCCAGCAGGTCCCAGGGGGCTGGAAACACCATATATTTT. Amino acids: CASRSQGAGNTIYF.

The chain links TRBV7-9 to TRBJ2-1; 8 nucleotides match TRBD2. From germline, CDR1 is SEHNR and CDR2 FQNEAQ (reference sequence). This CDR3 spans 14 amino acids. The V segment lost 5 bases and the J segment 6 bases; nucleotides outside the gene matches: 6. The CDR3 region has the DNA TGTGCCAGCAGCCCAATAGCGGGAATCAATGAGCAGTTCTTC. Its protein product is CASSPIAGINEQFF. Full variable domain (remainder filled in from reference TRBV7-9 and TRBJ2-1): DTGVSQNPRHKITKRGQNVTFRCDPISEHNRLYWYRQTLGQGPEFLTYFQNEAQLEKSRLLSDRFSAERPKGSFSTLEIQRTEQGDSAMYLCASSPIAGINEQFFGPGTRLTVL.

The rearrangement joins TRBV5-1 to TRBJ1-4, with TRBD1 matching over 7 bases. Looked up from germline, CDR1 is SGHRS and CDR2 is YFSETQ. This CDR3 has 15 amino acids. V dropped 4 bases and J dropped 4; count of bases not matched to a gene: 7. For the CDR3, the DNA is TGCGCCAGCAGCGCGGAGACAGGGATTAATGAAAAACTGTTTTTT. It yields the protein CASSAETGINEKLFF.

This chain connects TRBV19 to TRBJ2-4; 9 nucleotides agree with TRBD2. The germline CDR1 and CDR2 sequences are LNHDA and SQIVND (reference sequence). Trimming took 1 base from V and 7 from J; bases not matched to a gene: 5. This CDR3 has 15 residues. CDR3 in DNA: TGTGCCAGTAGTATAGGGGGGACTAGCCTTAACATTCAGTACTTC. Protein sequence: CASSIGGTSLNIQYF.

The rearrangement links TRBV5-4 to TRBJ2-7; 7 bases fit TRBD1. The germline V gene has CDR1 SGHNT and CDR2 YYREEE (reference sequence). The CDR3 has 13 amino acids. V lost 7 bases, J lost 5 bases, and 9 bases stayed unmatched. The DNA for the CDR3 is TGTGCCAGCCGCGACAGGGTAATCGACGAGCAGTACTTC. Encoded protein: CASRDRVIDEQYF.

The chain links TRBV3-1 (or the pseudogene TRBV3-2) to TRBJ2-7; 8 bases match TRBD1. V dropped 6 bases and J dropped 4; count of bases not matched to a gene: 8. The CDR3 spans 14 residues. Germline CDR1 reads LGHDT; CDR2 reads YNNKEL (reference sequence). CDR3 nucleotides: TGTGCCAGCAGGGGGACAGGATCTTATTACGAGCAGTACTTC. Its translation is CASRGTGSYYEQYF.

The chain couples TRBV7-2 to TRBJ2-5, with TRBD2 matching over 11 bases. The germline V gene encodes CDR1 SGHTA and CDR2 FQGNSA. The trim removed 5 bases at V and 4 bases at J, leaving 3 bases unmatched. The CDR3 sequence is 14 residues long. Here the CDR3 reads CASSNLAGGETQYF. Written as DNA, the CDR3 is TGTGCCAGCAGCAACCTAGCGGGGGGAGAGACCCAGTACTTC.

The chain links TRBV5-6 to TRBJ2-1, with D perhaps matching TRBD1 (6 bases). The CDR3 sequence is 14 residues long. Germline CDR1 reads SGHDT; CDR2 reads YYEEEE. V was cut by 6 bases and J by 1 base, with 11 bases left in between. The CDR3 DNA is TGTGCCAGCATTAAAACAGGGTCCTACAATGAGCAGTTCTTC. Amino acid sequence: CASIKTGSYNEQFF. Full variable domain (rest looked up from reference TRBV5-6 and TRBJ2-1): DAGVTQSPTHLIKTRGQQVTLRCSPKSGHDTVSWYQQALGQGPQFIFQYYEEEERQRGNFPDRFSGHQFPNYSSELNVNALLLGDSALYLCASIKTGSYNEQFFGPGTRLTVL.

In DNA form, the CDR3 reads TGTGCCAGCAGTGGGACTAGCGGGAGAGGGGCAGATACGCAGTATTTT. It codes for CASSGTSGRGADTQYF. J is TRBJ2-3 and V is TRBV28; 14 bases are a match to TRBD2. Per the germline V gene, CDR1 is MDHEN and CDR2 is SYDVKM. The junction had 5 bases not matched to a gene; V was cut back by 5 bases and J by 4 bases. The CDR3 sequence is 16 residues long.

This sequence joins TRBV5-1 and TRBJ2-7; D possibly corresponds to TRBD2 (7 bases). This CDR3 has 15 residues. The germline V and J ends were trimmed by 0 bases and 3 bases, with 13 bases remaining between them. Germline loops: CDR1 SGHRS, CDR2 YFSETQ. DNA for the CDR3: TGCGCCAGCAGCTTGGGGGGGGGCGCGATCTACGAGCAGTACTTC. This sequence encodes CASSLGGGAIYEQYF.

The chain is built from TRBV9 and TRBJ2-1, with 12 nucleotides matching TRBD2. The CDR3 runs 17 residues. J lost 0 bases, V lost 3 bases, and 4 bases had no gene match. Looked up from germline, CDR1 is SGDLS and CDR2 is YYNGEE. CDR3 residues: CASSDGLAGSSYNEQFF. The CDR3 coding sequence is TGTGCCAGCAGCGACGGACTAGCGGGGAGCTCCTACAATGAGCAGTTCTTC.

The chain has TRBV6-5 and TRBJ2-1; no reliable D call. The CDR3 runs 14 residues. Germline V gene lookup returns CDR1 MNHEY and CDR2 SVGAGI. Trimming took off 0 bases at V and 6 bases at J, with 9 bases between the two ends. The chain's CDR3 is CASSYSRPPNEQFF. The CDR3 bases are TGTGCCAGCAGTTACTCGAGGCCTCCCAATGAGCAGTTCTTC.

V is TRBV24-1 and J is TRBJ2-6, with 8 bases identical to TRBD2. The germline gives CDR1 KGHDR, CDR2 SFDVKD. J gave up 6 bases and V 7 bases, and 7 bases lay outside the gene matches. The CDR3 sequence is 15 residues long. The CDR3 loop is CATSRAGDQANVLTF. CDR3 bases: TGTGCCACCAGCCGAGCGGGGGACCAGGCCAACGTCCTGACTTTC.

The chain recombines TRBV3-1 (or the pseudogene TRBV3-2) with TRBJ2-3; D may be TRBD2 (6 bases). V dropped 4 bases and J dropped 4 bases, with 15 bases sitting between them. Per the germline V gene, CDR1 is LGHDT and CDR2 is YNNKEL (reference sequence). The CDR3 runs to 15 residues. The CDR3 DNA reads TGTGCCAGCAGCCCTACCCGGCGGGGACCAGATACGCAGTATTTT. Its protein is CASSPTRRGPDTQYF.